This entry lists 20 T cell receptor beta chains sequenced from one sample in a study of T cell responses to AZD1222 COVID-19 vaccine. Assay: immunoSEQ multiplex PCR; the TCRdb copy retains only in-frame clones and omits some. The data contain roughly 160,000 clones, almost 90% of them singletons. Specimen: peripheral blood, collected on day 0 of AZD1222 vaccination. The receptors come from an adult in good health.

Comment on this clone: The junction and the germline gene differ at one end; a read error may be behind it. This sequence joins TRBV29-1 and TRBJ2-7; D may correspond to TRBD1 or TRBD2 (5 bases each). The V gene's germline CDR1 is SQVTM and CDR2 ANQGSEA. The CDR3 is 11 amino acids. This CDR3 reads CRVGVGEEQYF. CDR3 bases: TGCCGCGTTGGGGTGGGGGAGGAGCAGTACTTC.

The J gene is TRBJ2-3, the V gene TRBV28, with 15 bases matching TRBD2. Germline CDR1 reads MDHEN; CDR2 reads SYDVKM. The CDR3 is made up of 16 amino acids. After removal of 6 bases from V and 7 bases from J, the junction contained 8 bases not matched to a gene. The CDR3 here is CASSPPGTSGGHTQYF. The CDR3 DNA sequence: TGTGCCAGCAGCCCCCCCGGGACTAGCGGGGGGCATACGCAGTATTTT.

The J gene is TRBJ1-1, the V gene TRBV7-3; D is undetermined. Germline V gene lookup returns CDR1 SGHTA and CDR2 FQGTGA. V shed 1 base and J shed 5 bases, with 14 bases lying between them. This CDR3 has 15 residues. This chain's CDR3 is CASSLSPGSETEAFF. The CDR3 DNA reads TGTGCCAGCAGCTTAAGCCCCGGTTCGGAGACTGAAGCTTTCTTT.

The gene calls are TRBV6-5 and TRBJ2-2, with D maybe TRBD2 (5 bases). V lost 8 bases and J lost 5, with 15 bases in between. CDR3 size: 14 residues. Germline-derived CDR1 and CDR2 are MNHEY and SVGAGI. CDR3 amino acids: CASRVPTGTGELFF. Here the CDR3 DNA reads TGTGCCAGCCGGGTACCGACGGGGACCGGGGAGCTGTTTTTT.

The chain combines TRBV5-8 with TRBJ1-2, with 11 bases lining up with TRBD1. The V gene end was trimmed by 3 bases and the J gene end by 1 base; junction bases not matched to a gene: 5. In germline, CDR1 is SGHTS, CDR2 YDEGEE. The CDR3 length is 16 residues. CDR3 sequence (DNA): TGTGCCAGCAGCTACTCGGGACAGGGGGGTAACTATGGCTACACCTTC. Translated: CASSYSGQGGNYGYTF.

The chain is built from TRBV5-5 and TRBJ2-2; 8 bases are shared with TRBD1. The germline CDR1 and CDR2 sequences are SGHKS and YYEKEE (reference sequence). The V and J ends lost 2 bases and 4 bases, in that order; junction bases with no gene match: 4. This CDR3 spans 15 amino acids. The CDR3 DNA sequence: TGTGCCAGCAGCTTAACAGGGGGGTTCACCGGGGAGCTGTTTTTT. Its protein is CASSLTGGFTGELFF.

The V and J genes are TRBV7-2 and TRBJ2-2, with TRBD1 identical over 8 bases. V lost 1 base to trimming and J lost 5 bases; unmatched junction nucleotides: 6. Germline values: CDR1 SGHTA, CDR2 FQGNSA. This CDR3 region has 16 residues. The CDR3 here is CASSLDRQGKTGELFF. In DNA, the CDR3 is TGTGCCAGCAGCTTAGACAGACAGGGGAAAACCGGGGAGCTGTTTTTT.

The gene calls are TRBV5-4 and TRBJ2-1; D is perhaps TRBD1 (6 bases). Germline V gene sequence: CDR1 SGHNT, CDR2 YYREEE (reference sequence). Trimming took 3 bases from V and 2 from J, leaving 15 bases between them. CDR3 length equals 16 residues. CDR3 sequence reads: CASSSGGGQAYNEQFF. The CDR3 DNA sequence: TGTGCCAGCAGCTCCGGTGGGGGACAAGCCTACAATGAGCAGTTCTTC.

The chain uses TRBV2 and TRBJ1-1; D unclear. V lost 2 bases and J lost 4, with 11 bases in between. Per germline, CDR1 SNHLY and CDR2 FYNNEI. The CDR3 sequence is 14 residues long. The CDR3: CASSEIGFGTEAFF. The CDR3 DNA sequence: TGTGCCAGCAGTGAAATCGGGTTCGGCACTGAAGCTTTCTTT.

The V and J genes are TRBV5-5 and TRBJ1-5; D not resolved. Germline CDR1 reads SGHKS; CDR2 reads YYEKEE (reference sequence). V was shortened by 3 bases and J by 7 bases, with 14 bases between the two germline ends. The CDR3 covers 14 residues. The CDR3 nucleotides read TGTGCCAGCAGCTCGGGTGGGCCCCGCCAGCCCCAGCATTTT. Encoded protein: CASSSGGPRQPQHF.

The chain has TRBV6-5 and TRBJ1-6; D gene unclear. Germline V CDR1 and CDR2: MNHEY, SVGAGI. This CDR3 region has 12 residues. V was shortened by 7 bases and J by 7 bases, with 8 bases between the two germline ends. The CDR3 here is CASTAANSPLHF. The DNA of the CDR3 is TGTGCCAGCACGGCGGCAAATTCACCCCTCCACTTT.

The gene calls are TRBV7-8 and TRBJ2-2, with D possibly matching TRBD2 (5 bases). Germline V gene sequence: CDR1 SGHVS, CDR2 FQNEAQ. Between the trimmed V and J ends, which lost 4 bases and 3 bases, there was a span of 12 bases. The CDR3 has 15 residues. The CDR3 sequence: CASSYAGSDTGELFF. In nucleotides, the CDR3 is TGTGCCAGCAGCTACGCGGGTTCGGACACCGGGGAGCTGTTTTTT.

This clone has just a few counts. The chain joins TRBV5-1 to TRBJ1-2; no definite D call. This CDR3 is built from 15 residues. The ends were cut back, 4 bases at V and 2 bases at J, with 15 bases in the middle. Germline loops: CDR1 SGHRS, CDR2 YFSETQ. This chain's CDR3 is CASSNSEGVNYGYTF. The DNA of the CDR3 is TGCGCCAGCAGCAACAGCGAGGGCGTAAACTATGGCTACACCTTC.

This clone was seen more than once but under ten times. The genes are TRBV3-1 (or the pseudogene TRBV3-2) and TRBJ1-1; a weak D match, TRBD1 (5 bases). Germline assignment: CDR1 LGHDT and CDR2 YNNKEL (reference sequence). The CDR3 sequence is 12 residues long. Trimming took 1 base from V and 11 from J, leaving 11 bases between them. CDR3 loop: CASSQGGRDAFF. As DNA, the CDR3 is TGTGCCAGCAGCCAAGGAGGCAGGGACGCTTTCTTT.

The chain uses TRBV7-9 and TRBJ1-5; 8 bases fit TRBD1. V shed 4 bases and J 2 bases; nucleotides not matched to a gene: 10. The CDR3 length is 17 residues. CDR1 is SEHNR, CDR2 FQNEAQ, per germline (reference sequence). CDR3: CASSSHAGGKGNQPQHF. The DNA of the CDR3 is TGTGCCAGCAGCTCCCATGCAGGGGGCAAGGGCAATCAGCCCCAGCATTTT.

This clone was observed a handful of times. The chain recombines TRBV6-2 or TRBV6-3 with TRBJ1-1; D not resolved. The CDR3 spans 15 residues. The germline gives CDR1 MNHEY, CDR2 SVGEGT. V was pared by 2 bases and J by 0 bases, with 10 bases between. CDR3 loop: CASSYGGAVNTEAFF. The CDR3 nucleotides read TGTGCCAGCAGTTACGGAGGAGCAGTGAACACTGAAGCTTTCTTT.

The chain is built from TRBV28 and TRBJ1-5, with a possible D match to TRBD1 (6 bases). V lost 11 bases and J 3 bases, leaving 20 bases between the germline ends. The CDR3 is 15 amino acids. Germline V gene sequence: CDR1 MDHEN, CDR2 SYDVKM. The CDR3 here is CAGAKQGPVNQPQHF. Here the CDR3 DNA reads TGTGCCGGAGCCAAACAGGGACCAGTCAATCAGCCCCAGCATTTT. The entire variable domain, with the rest obtained from reference TRBV28 and TRBJ1-5, is as follows: DVKVTQSSRYLVKRTGEKVFLECVQDMDHENMFWYRQDPGLGLRLIYFSYDVKMKEKGDIPEGYSVSREKKERFSLILESASTNQTSMYLCAGAKQGPVNQPQHFGDGTRLSIL.

The gene calls are TRBV19 and TRBJ1-1; tentative D call: TRBD1 (6 bases). V lost 5 bases to trimming and J lost 7 bases, with 26 bases between them. Germline V gene data show CDR1 as LNHDA and CDR2 as SQIVND (reference sequence). The CDR3 length is 17 residues. The CDR3 sequence is CASSPRGRGEKFYEAFF. DNA of the CDR3: TGTGCCAGTAGTCCGAGGGGCAGGGGCGAAAAATTTTATGAAGCTTTCTTT. Filled out from reference TRBV19 and TRBJ1-1, the complete variable domain reads DGGITQSPKYLFRKEGQNVTLSCEQNLNHDAMYWYRQDPGQGLRLIYYSQIVNDFQKGDIAEGYSVSREKKESFPLTVTSAQKNPTAFYLCASSPRGRGEKFYEAFFGQGTRLTVV.

The rearrangement links TRBV5-1 to TRBJ1-1; D remains ambiguous. The germline CDR1 and CDR2 sequences are SGHRS and YFSETQ. Trimming shortened V by 4 bases and J by 1 base, and 11 bases separated the two germline ends. The CDR3 is 14 residues long. The CDR3 coding sequence is TGCGCCAGCAGCGGACCCCAGGCGAACACTGAAGCTTTCTTT. Its translation is CASSGPQANTEAFF.

This rearrangement joins TRBV6-5 to TRBJ2-5; 12 bases agree with TRBD2. CDR1 MNHEY and CDR2 SVGAGI come from the germline V gene. The CDR3 sequence is 15 residues long. Unmatched junction bases numbered 7, after V lost 7 bases and J lost 4 bases. CDR3 amino acids: CASILLAGGPETQYF. DNA of the CDR3: TGTGCCAGCATCCTTCTAGCGGGGGGGCCAGAGACCCAGTACTTC.